This T cell receptor beta chain was captured in a study of TIL therapy for anti-PD-1-resistant metastatic lung cancer. The CDR3 has 13 residues. Trimming took 1 base from V and 4 from J, leaving 8 bases between them. Per germline, CDR1 SGHKS and CDR2 YYEKEE (reference sequence). This was the immunoSEQ v3 assay. The protocol was immunoSEQ multiplex PCR, while the TCRdb copy is restricted to in-frame clones and leaves out a portion. The sample has 60,000 or so clones; approximately 69% are singletons. Time point defined: pre-treatment sample, taken before nivolumab and TIL therapy. This clonotype was obtained from a person aged 25 to 85 with non-small cell lung cancer. V usage is TRBV5-5 and J usage is TRBJ1-1, with D unclear. The material sequenced was blood, taken at baseline. DNA of the CDR3: TGTGCCAGCAGCTTGATGATAAGCACTGAAGCTTTCTTT. Its translation: CASSLMISTEAFF.